These 19 T cell receptor beta chains originate from one sample sequenced in a study of cytotoxic CD8 clonotypes in ibrutinib-treated CLL (dated by TCRdb to the early 2020s). The label giving this sample's time point can be read as: progressive disease on ibrutinib. The library was prepared using the immunoSEQ multiplex PCR assay. TCRdb limited this immuneACCESS table to in-frame rearrangements with V and J called. A share of clones is missing; checked studies link under half to unresolved V genes, and the rest is unexplained. In all, the sample holds about 270,000 clones, and about 72% of those were seen once. The ten most abundant clones make up roughly 5.7% of the sample. The source was PBMCs, collected at disease progression, from a patient treated with ibrutinib. The receptors come from a human donor with chronic lymphocytic leukemia.

CDR3 region: CASRKGNQPQHF. DNA for the CDR3: TGTGCCAGCAGAAAAGGGAATCAGCCCCAGCATTTT. The J gene is TRBJ1-5, the V gene TRBV6-5, with D unresolved. The V end was cut by 6 bases, the J end by 4 bases, with 7 bases between. Germline V CDR1 and CDR2: MNHEY, SVGAGI. The CDR3 runs to 12 residues.

The chain couples TRBV19 to TRBJ2-3, with 7 bases identical to TRBD1. V shed 6 bases and J 6 bases; nucleotides not matched to a gene: 9. The CDR3 has 14 amino acids. Germline CDR1 is LNHDA and CDR2 is SQIVND (reference sequence). CDR3 sequence (DNA): TGTGCCAGTAGCCTGGACAGGCCGAGGGATACGCAGTATTTT. The encoded protein is CASSLDRPRDTQYF.

The CDR3 region has the DNA TGTGCCAGCAGTAAAAGGGCATACCAAGAGACCCAGTACTTC. This codes for CASSKRAYQETQYF. This rearrangement joins TRBV6-1 to TRBJ2-5; no clear D. Germline-derived CDR1 and CDR2 are MNHNS and SASEGT. V was clipped by 5 bases and J by 0 bases, with 10 bases between them. This CDR3 is built from 14 residues.

Worth noting for this clone: The sample holds other DNA sequences that translate to the same CDR3. The V call is TRBV28, the J call TRBJ2-1; no firm D call. This CDR3 spans 13 amino acids. Germline lookup yields CDR1 MDHEN and CDR2 SYDVKM. Trimming took off 2 bases at V and 3 bases at J, with 5 bases between the two ends. CDR3 DNA sequence: TGTGCCAGCAGTTTAGGCAGCTACAATGAGCAGTTCTTC. Protein sequence: CASSLGSYNEQFF.

This clone turned up a few times. The rearrangement links TRBV5-4 to TRBJ2-2; unclear D gene. The CDR3 is made up of 14 amino acids. Germline V CDR1 and CDR2: SGHNT, YYREEE (reference sequence). V was clipped by 0 bases and J by 1 base, with 4 bases between them. Written as DNA, the CDR3 is TGTGCCAGCAGCTTGGCCCTGAACACCGGGGAGCTGTTTTTT. It codes for CASSLALNTGELFF.

The chain recombines TRBV10-3 with TRBJ2-5, with 9 bases that match TRBD1. The CDR3 extends over 14 amino acids. In germline, CDR1 is ENHRY, CDR2 SYGVKD. V was pared by 9 bases and J by 2 bases, with 7 bases of the junction left unmatched. CDR3 in DNA: TGTGCCATAAAGGGAGACAGGGGGCAAGAGACCCAGTACTTC. As protein: CAIKGDRGQETQYF.

In its sample, this clone was seen once. Distinct nucleotide sequences in the sample also encode this CDR3. The chain combines TRBV29-1 with TRBJ2-5; D may be TRBD1 (6 bases). Germline V gene sequence: CDR1 SQVTM, CDR2 ANQGSEA. This CDR3 spans 13 amino acids. Trimming removed 3 bases at V and 5 bases at J, with 13 bases between. In DNA, the CDR3 is TGCAGCGTTGAGGGCAGGGGTCGTGAGACCCAGTACTTC. This gives the protein CSVEGRGRETQYF.

This clone was observed a single time. Other DNA sequences in this specimen translate into the identical CDR3. The gene calls are TRBV29-1 and TRBJ2-5, with D perhaps TRBD2 (6 bases). V was shortened by 4 bases and J by 2 bases, with 8 bases between the two germline ends. The germline gives CDR1 SQVTM, CDR2 ANQGSEA. The CDR3 is 12 amino acids. Written as DNA, the CDR3 is TGCAGCGTTGGGAGGGGTCAAGAGACCCAGTACTTC. It codes for CSVGRGQETQYF.

This rearrangement joins TRBV5-4 to TRBJ2-1; D ambiguous. Germline CDR1 reads SGHNT; CDR2 reads YYREEE (reference sequence). The CDR3 contains 12 residues. With 1 base removed from V and 11 bases from J, the gap between germline ends came to 10 bases. Written as DNA, the CDR3 is TGTGCCAGCAGCTTGTTTGCTAGGCAGCAGTTCTTC. It translates to CASSLFARQQFF.

The rearrangement joins TRBV5-4 to TRBJ2-1; D is ambiguous. The V gene's germline CDR1 is SGHNT and CDR2 YYREEE (reference sequence). The CDR3 contains 17 residues. The V gene lost 1 base and the J gene lost 0 bases, with 14 bases spanning the gap. CDR3 coding DNA: TGTGCCAGCAGCTTGCCAAGAGTGTGGAGCTCCTACAATGAGCAGTTCTTC. Translating it yields CASSLPRVWSSYNEQFF.

For this clone: Other DNA sequences in this sample translate to the same CDR3. The chain carries TRBV20-1 and TRBJ2-3; D might be TRBD1 (5 bases). Germline V lookup: CDR1 DFQATT, CDR2 SNEGSKA (reference sequence). The length of the CDR3 is 11 residues. The V end was cut by 1 base, the J end by 6 bases, with 5 bases between. CDR3: CSARGGDTQYF. Here the CDR3 DNA reads TGCAGTGCTAGAGGGGGCGATACGCAGTATTTT.

CDR3 in amino acids: CASSAVAGITDTQYF. DNA for the CDR3: TGCGCCAGCAGTGCCGTAGCGGGGATCACAGATACGCAGTATTTT. This rearrangement joins TRBV10-1 to TRBJ2-3; 8 bases are a match to TRBD2. V lost 4 bases and J lost 2; bases outside the gene matches: 5. Looked up from germline, CDR1 is WNHNN and CDR2 is SYGVQD (reference sequence). This CDR3 has 15 amino acids.

The chain couples TRBV18 to TRBJ1-4; D is undetermined. The CDR3 length is 16 residues. CDR1 and CDR2 (germline): KGHSH, LQKENI. The V and J ends lost 4 bases and 7 bases respectively, with 19 bases between them. The CDR3 DNA follows: TGTGCCAGCTCACTCTGGGCGCGGGCATCTGGTGAAAAACTGTTTTTT. Translating it yields CASSLWARASGEKLFF.

This clone has more than one count but fewer than ten. The chain is built from TRBV6-4 and TRBJ1-1; D remains ambiguous. Trimming took off 2 bases at V and 0 bases at J, with 13 bases between the two ends. This CDR3 region has 16 residues. The V gene's germline CDR1 is MRHNA and CDR2 SNTAGT. CDR3 sequence: CASSDRLRVLNTEAFF. In DNA form, the CDR3 reads TGTGCCAGCAGTGACCGGTTGAGAGTTTTGAACACTGAAGCTTTCTTT.

CDR3 bases: TGTGCCAGCACTTTTCAGGGAGGATGGAACACTGAAGCTTTCTTT. Translated: CASTFQGGWNTEAFF. This chain joins TRBV28 and TRBJ1-1; D might be TRBD1 (5 bases). CDR3 size: 15 residues. V was shortened by 7 bases and J by 1 base, with 16 bases between the two germline ends. Germline CDR1 MDHEN, CDR2 SYDVKM.

The count of this clone is one. V is TRBV7-8 and J is TRBJ2-5; D uncertain. The CDR3 loop spans 16 amino acids. Trimming removed 5 bases at V and 0 bases at J, with 16 bases between. Germline CDR1 SGHVS, CDR2 FQNEAQ. The CDR3 loop is CASSPWTILDQETQYF. DNA for the CDR3: TGTGCCAGCAGCCCCTGGACGATCTTGGACCAAGAGACCCAGTACTTC. Supplemented by reference TRBV7-8 and TRBJ2-5, the full variable domain reads GAGVSQSPRYKVAKRGQDVALRCDPISGHVSLFWYQQALGQGPEFLTYFQNEAQLDKSGLPSDRFFAERPEGSVSTLKIQRTQQEDSAVYLCASSPWTILDQETQYFGPGTRLLVL.

The table lists this clone with a few counts. This rearrangement joins TRBV28 to TRBJ2-1; D uncertain. Trimming took off 5 bases at V and 7 bases at J, with 6 bases between the two ends. Germline CDR1 reads MDHEN; CDR2 reads SYDVKM. The CDR3 runs to 11 residues. The CDR3 coding sequence is TGTGCCAGCAGTACTCAAAATGAGCAGTTCTTC. Translation gives CASSTQNEQFF.

CDR3 region: CASSQTGIELAGSYEQYF. CDR3 sequence (DNA): TGTGCCAGCAGTCAGACAGGGATTGAACTAGCGGGATCCTACGAGCAGTACTTC. The chain links TRBV7-9 to TRBJ2-7, with 10 bases that match TRBD2. With V trimmed by 6 bases and J by 1 base, 15 bases remained unmatched. Germline values: CDR1 SEHNR, CDR2 FQNEAQ (reference sequence). The length of the CDR3 is 18 residues.

The chain joins TRBV25-1 to TRBJ1-1; D is ambiguous. There are 13 residues in the CDR3. Per the germline V gene, CDR1 is MGHDK and CDR2 is SYGVNS. The V and J ends lost 5 bases and 2 bases respectively, with 9 bases between them. CDR3 residues: CASSKGFNTEAFF. In nucleotides, the CDR3 is TGTGCCAGCAGTAAAGGGTTTAACACTGAAGCTTTCTTT.